Presented here are 17 T cell receptor beta chains from one specimen sequenced in a study of T cell responses to AZD1222 COVID-19 vaccine. Data came from immunoSEQ multiplex PCR; TCRdb stores just in-frame clones and leaves some out. The sample has more than 90,000 clones, roughly four fifths seen once. The source was peripheral blood, collected on day 0 of AZD1222 vaccination. All receptors derive from an adult in good health.

The V gene is TRBV28, the J gene TRBJ1-1; 7 positions agree with TRBD1. J was trimmed by 0 bases and V by 8 bases; bases with no gene match: 15. In germline, CDR1 is MDHEN, CDR2 SYDVKM. The CDR3 length is 17 residues. CDR3 region: CASLSWQGDFLNTEAFF. DNA for the CDR3: TGTGCCAGCCTATCCTGGCAGGGGGACTTTTTGAACACTGAAGCTTTCTTT.

This clone occurred a few times. This sequence joins TRBV7-9 and TRBJ1-1, with TRBD1 matching over 7 bases. Germline lookup yields CDR1 SEHNR and CDR2 FQNEAQ (reference sequence). V was clipped by 5 bases and J by 5 bases; unmatched bases: 11. The CDR3 covers 15 residues. This CDR3 reads CASSPNLGQPTEAFF. The CDR3 nucleotides are TGTGCCAGCAGCCCGAACCTGGGACAGCCGACTGAAGCTTTCTTT.

The chain employs TRBV7-9 and TRBJ2-7; D gene unclear. This CDR3 is 11 amino acids long. In germline, CDR1 is SEHNR, CDR2 FQNEAQ (reference sequence). Trimming shortened V by 5 bases and J by 5 bases, and 7 bases separated the two germline ends. The CDR3 sequence is CASSRNDEQYF. DNA for the CDR3: TGTGCCAGCAGCCGAAATGACGAGCAGTACTTC.

The rearrangement links TRBV7-9 to TRBJ2-1; 7 positions match TRBD1. Germline CDR1 SEHNR, CDR2 FQNEAQ (reference sequence). The junction had 15 bases not matched to a gene; V was cut back by 5 bases and J by 8 bases. This CDR3 region has 16 residues. The DNA for the CDR3 is TGTGCCAGCAGCGGCCGAGAGGGGGCCCTTTCTGATGAGCAGTTCTTC. This gives the protein CASSGREGALSDEQFF.

This rearrangement joins TRBV30 to TRBJ1-6; possible D gene TRBD1, 6 bases. Germline V gives CDR1 GTSNPN, CDR2 SVGIG (reference sequence). The CDR3 contains 14 residues. V was clipped by 5 bases and J by 11 bases, with 19 bases between them. Here the CDR3 DNA reads TGTGCCTGGGGGCCACCACAGGGTAGGACACCCCTCCACTTT. Translating it yields CAWGPPQGRTPLHF.

Here the CDR3 reads CASSLGIAGGDTQYF. CDR3 sequence (DNA): TGTGCCAGCAGCTTAGGAATAGCGGGAGGAGATACGCAGTATTTT. J is TRBJ2-3 and V is TRBV7-3, with 10 bases identical to TRBD2. Per germline, CDR1 SGHTA and CDR2 FQGTGA. The CDR3 is 15 residues long. The junction had 4 bases not matched to a gene; V was cut back by 2 bases and J by 5 bases.

The chain employs TRBV19 and TRBJ1-1; a possible D gene is TRBD1 (6 bases). V lost 6 bases and J lost 5, with 16 bases in between. This CDR3 is 14 amino acids long. Germline CDR1 and CDR2: LNHDA and SQIVND (reference sequence). For the CDR3, the DNA is TGTGCCAGTAGCCTATCAGGGGCGGGGACTGAAGCTTTCTTT. Translated: CASSLSGAGTEAFF.

This clone has a handful of counts. The chain links TRBV2 to TRBJ1-5; D is ambiguous. V was cut by 4 bases and J by 3 bases, with 13 bases left in between. The germline V gene encodes CDR1 SNHLY and CDR2 FYNNEI. The CDR3 totals 15 residues. CDR3 residues: CASSGSRSSNQPQHF. The CDR3 bases are TGTGCCAGCAGTGGATCTCGGTCGTCCAATCAGCCCCAGCATTTT.

The J gene is TRBJ1-2, the V gene TRBV19, with D unclear. Germline V gene sequence: CDR1 LNHDA, CDR2 SQIVND (reference sequence). This CDR3 contains 15 residues. The germline V and J ends were trimmed by 1 base and 8 bases, with 17 bases remaining between them. In DNA form, the CDR3 reads TGTGCCAGTAGTATAGGTAACGGTCCCAAGAACGGCTACACCTTC. Translation: CASSIGNGPKNGYTF.

Here the CDR3 DNA reads TGCGCCAGCAGCTTAGCTAGCGGGGGATCCTACAATGAGCAGTTCTTC. Its translation: CASSLASGGSYNEQFF. The rearrangement joins TRBV5-1 to TRBJ2-1; 10 bases align to TRBD2. The CDR3 is made up of 16 amino acids. CDR1 and CDR2 from the germline V gene are SGHRS and YFSETQ. V lost 2 bases to trimming and J lost 1 base; unmatched junction nucleotides: 3.

The gene calls are TRBV6-5 and TRBJ2-3; weak D call: TRBD1 (5 bases). V lost 2 bases and J 0 bases, leaving 6 bases between the germline ends. The CDR3 has 14 residues. Germline V gene sequence: CDR1 MNHEY, CDR2 SVGAGI. The CDR3 loop reads CASSYAGSTDTQYF. CDR3 bases: TGTGCCAGCAGTTACGCAGGGAGCACAGATACGCAGTATTTT.

The rearrangement uses TRBV19 and TRBJ1-5; D unclear. CDR1 LNHDA and CDR2 SQIVND come from the germline V gene (reference sequence). The germline V and J ends were trimmed by 7 bases and 2 bases, with 18 bases remaining between them. The CDR3 has 16 amino acids. The DNA for the CDR3 is TGTGCCAGTATCGGCTTCGCGAAGGGAGGCAATCAGCCCCAGCATTTT. Protein product: CASIGFAKGGNQPQHF.

The CDR3 spells CASSLTLGQPQHF. The CDR3, as DNA: TGTGCCAGCAGCCTAACGCTAGGCCAGCCCCAGCATTTT. The chain joins TRBV7-2 to TRBJ1-5, with no clear D. The CDR3 consists of 13 residues. Trimming cost V 5 bases and J 7 bases, with 12 bases left between them. Germline-derived CDR1 and CDR2 are SGHTA and FQGNSA.

The chain has TRBV2 and TRBJ2-5; no clear D gene. CDR1 and CDR2 from the germline V gene are SNHLY and FYNNEI. Trimming stripped 1 base from V and 2 bases from J, with 8 bases between. The CDR3 has 14 residues. CDR3 loop: CASSEGTRQETQYF. CDR3 DNA sequence: TGTGCCAGCAGTGAAGGTACTCGTCAAGAGACCCAGTACTTC.

This sequence joins TRBV5-1 and TRBJ2-1; 7 nucleotides line up with TRBD2. Germline lookup yields CDR1 SGHRS and CDR2 YFSETQ. V gave up 0 bases and J gave up 8 bases; unmatched junction bases: 5. The CDR3 has 14 residues. CDR3 bases: TGCGCCAGCAGCTTGGGAGGGAGGGGTGATGAGCAGTTCTTC. Translating gives CASSLGGRGDEQFF.

This clone was picked up many times. The V and J genes are TRBV19 and TRBJ2-3; 8 nucleotides line up with TRBD1. Germline CDR1 is LNHDA and CDR2 is SQIVND (reference sequence). This CDR3 region has 17 residues. Unmatched junction bases numbered 15, after V lost 7 bases and J lost 3 bases. CDR3 amino acids: CASKRGVVDRVTDTQYF. The CDR3 nucleotides read TGTGCCAGTAAGAGGGGAGTAGTGGACAGGGTGACAGATACGCAGTATTTT.

The V gene is TRBV7-9, the J gene TRBJ2-3, with 8 bases lining up with TRBD2. Trimming cost V 0 bases and J 5 bases; bases outside gene matches: 1. Per the germline V gene, CDR1 is SEHNR and CDR2 is FQNEAQ (reference sequence). The CDR3 has 14 residues. The CDR3 sequence is CASSLASGEDTQYF. CDR3 sequence (DNA): TGTGCCAGCAGCTTAGCTAGCGGGGAAGATACGCAGTATTTT.